What follows are 5 T cell receptor beta chains derived from one specimen sequenced in a study of type 1 regulatory T cells listed by TCRdb under 2021. For sequencing, an Illumina MiSeq was employed. The public reads were run again by TCRdb, first through fastp at Q25 and then through MiXCR, and only productive beta chains were kept. One record per CDR3 amino acid sequence lists the most common genes and DNA. This sample holds around 88,000 distinct CDR3 sequences; roughly a third were observed only once. The ten top clones hold 2% to 2.5% of the sample. What was sequenced was CD4+ T cells, either the whole sample or a sorted fraction (not recorded which). All receptors come from a human donor in good health.

The rearrangement uses TRBV12-3 or TRBV12-4 and TRBJ2-7; D is unclear. The CDR3 has 14 residues. Trimming left V 3 bases short and J 3 bases short, with 12 bases between. The CDR3 spells CASSFIRYLYEQYF. CDR3 DNA: TGTGCCAGCAGTTTTATCCGGTATCTCTACGAGCAGTACTTC.

The chain combines TRBV20-1 with TRBJ2-1; D possibly matches TRBD1 or TRBD2 (5 bases each). The CDR3 contains 14 residues. Germline CDR1 reads DFQATT; CDR2 reads SNEGSKA (reference sequence). Trimming took 0 bases from V and 5 from J, leaving 11 bases between them. This CDR3 reads CSAREPGRNNEQFF. CDR3 DNA: TGCAGTGCTAGAGAACCGGGACGGAACAATGAGCAGTTCTTC.

This clonotype came up a few times. V gene TRBV15 combines with J gene TRBJ2-4; D is uncertain. The CDR3 spans 16 residues. The germline V and J ends were trimmed by 0 bases and 0 bases, with 9 bases remaining between them. Germline V gives CDR1 LNHNV, CDR2 YYDKDF (reference sequence). The CDR3 spells CATSREPSVAKNIQYF. The CDR3 coding sequence is TGTGCCACCAGCAGAGAACCCTCGGTAGCCAAAAACATTCAGTACTTC.

The chain is built from TRBV13 and TRBJ2-7; 8 bases agree with TRBD1. Per the germline V gene, CDR1 is PRHDT and CDR2 is FYEKMQ (reference sequence). J lost 4 bases, V lost 5 bases, and 13 bases had no gene match. The CDR3 extends over 16 amino acids. CDR3 in amino acids: CASSPRTGITPYEQYF. CDR3 sequence (DNA): TGTGCCAGCAGCCCGAGGACAGGGATTACCCCGTACGAGCAGTACTTC.

The chain joins TRBV25-1 to TRBJ1-1, with D possibly being TRBD1 (5 bases). Trimming took off 4 bases at V and 11 bases at J, with 14 bases between the two ends. The CDR3 extends over 12 amino acids. Germline CDR1 and CDR2: MGHDK and SYGVNS. CDR3 in DNA: TGTGCCAGCAGTGGACGGACACTTGGCGCTTTCTTT. Its translation is CASSGRTLGAFF. Full variable domain (missing parts from reference TRBV25-1 and TRBJ1-1): EADIYQTPRYLVIGTGKKITLECSQTMGHDKMYWYQQDPGMELHLIHYSYGVNSTEKGDLSSESTVSRIRTEHFPLTLESARPSHTSQYLCASSGRTLGAFFGQGTRLTVV.